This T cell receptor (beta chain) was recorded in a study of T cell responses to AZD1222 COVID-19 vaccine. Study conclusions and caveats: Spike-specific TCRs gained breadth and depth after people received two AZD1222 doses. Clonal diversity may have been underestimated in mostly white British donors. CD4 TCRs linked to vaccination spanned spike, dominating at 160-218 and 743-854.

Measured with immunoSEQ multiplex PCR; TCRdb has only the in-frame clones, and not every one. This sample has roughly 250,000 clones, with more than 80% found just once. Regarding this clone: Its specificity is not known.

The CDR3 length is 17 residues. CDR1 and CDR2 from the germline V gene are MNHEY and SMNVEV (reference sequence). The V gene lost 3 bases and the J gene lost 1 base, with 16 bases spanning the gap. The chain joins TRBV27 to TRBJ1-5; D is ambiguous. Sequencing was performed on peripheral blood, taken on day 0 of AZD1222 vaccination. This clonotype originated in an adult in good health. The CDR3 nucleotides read TGTGCCAGCAGTTTGTCACCGAAGGAAGCGAGCAATCAGCCCCAGCATTTT. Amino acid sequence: CASSLSPKEASNQPQHF.